This is a list of T cell receptor beta chains from one sample in a study of T-cell memory formation after mild COVID-19. TCRdb re-analysed the 5' RACE reads in MiXCR, keeping a single row per CDR3 protein. Of some 290,000 distinct CDR3 sequences listed, roughly 15% are singletons. The sequencing input was PBMCs or a T cell subset sorted from them (not recorded which). These TCRs come from a man aged 18 to 29 who had mild COVID-19 (a few samples of this study predate the infection). Cell type and time point are not known. The CDR3 runs from the conserved cysteine through the conserved F or W. Fields, in order: CDR3 DNA, CDR3 protein, J gene, clone size, D gene, V gene. The D gene is left open where the match is weak. Expanded clones get a size class; other rows say once, few or many, or leave the size out.

cdr3_nt: TGCGCCAGCAGCTTGGAAGGGGGAACCACAGATACGCAGTATTTT
cdr3_aa: CASSLEGGTTDTQYF
j_call: TRBJ2-3
clone_size: few
d_call: NA
v_call: TRBV5-1

cdr3_nt: TGCGCCAGCAGCTTGGCCCCCGGCGACGAGCAGTACTTC
cdr3_aa: CASSLAPGDEQYF
j_call: TRBJ2-7
clone_size: few
d_call: NA
v_call: TRBV5-1

cdr3_nt: TGTGCCAGCAGCCCAGGGGGTTGGGACTCCGGGGGGGGTGAGCAGTTCTTC
cdr3_aa: CASSPGGWDSGGGEQFF
j_call: TRBJ2-1
clone_size: NA
d_call: NA
v_call: TRBV28

cdr3_nt: TGCGCCAGCAGCCAAACTACCCAGACGGGACCGCCATACAATGAGCAGTTCTTC
cdr3_aa: CASSQTTQTGPPYNEQFF
j_call: TRBJ2-1
clone_size: many
d_call: NA
v_call: TRBV5-1

cdr3_nt: TGTGCCAGCAGCCCCGCCCGCGGGCCACATGGCTACACCTTC
cdr3_aa: CASSPARGPHGYTF
j_call: TRBJ1-2
clone_size: few
d_call: NA
v_call: TRBV7-9

cdr3_nt: TGCAGCGTTCAGGGGCTCAACACCGGGGAGCTGTTTTTT
cdr3_aa: CSVQGLNTGELFF
j_call: TRBJ2-2
clone_size: NA
d_call: NA
v_call: TRBV29-1

cdr3_nt: TGTGCCAGCAGTGAAGAAGGCTACCGGACTCCTAGTTTT
cdr3_aa: CASSEEGYRTPSF
j_call: TRBJ2-3
clone_size: NA
d_call: NA
v_call: TRBV6-1

cdr3_nt: TGCAGTGCTAGAGACAAGGCCACCCCTCGGACAGGGACTTTCTATGGCTACACCTTC
cdr3_aa: CSARDKATPRTGTFYGYTF
j_call: TRBJ1-2
clone_size: NA
d_call: TRBD1
v_call: TRBV20-1

cdr3_nt: TGCAGTGCTAGAGAGCCTGGACTGAGTGTTAACTATGGCTACACCTTC
cdr3_aa: CSAREPGLSVNYGYTF
j_call: TRBJ1-2
clone_size: few
d_call: NA
v_call: TRBV20-1

cdr3_nt: TGTGCCAGCAGTCAGGGACAGGGGCATCAGCCCCAGCATTTT
cdr3_aa: CASSQGQGHQPQHF
j_call: TRBJ1-5
clone_size: many
d_call: TRBD1
v_call: TRBV28

cdr3_nt: TGTGCCAGCAGCAGGGACGGATCGAACACCGGGGAGCTGTTTTTT
cdr3_aa: CASSRDGSNTGELFF
j_call: TRBJ2-2
clone_size: few
d_call: NA
v_call: TRBV7-9

cdr3_nt: TGTGCCAGCAGCAAAGGACAGGGCGCCTACAATGAGCAGTTCTTC
cdr3_aa: CASSKGQGAYNEQFF
j_call: TRBJ2-1
clone_size: NA
d_call: TRBD1
v_call: TRBV12-3/TRBV12-4

cdr3_nt: TGTGCCAGCAGGCGACTAGCTGGGATGGTGGAGACCCAGTACTTC
cdr3_aa: CASRRLAGMVETQYF
j_call: TRBJ2-5
clone_size: few
d_call: TRBD2
v_call: TRBV12-3/TRBV12-4

cdr3_nt: TGTGCCAGCAGAGGAGGGACTAACTATGGCTACACCTTC
cdr3_aa: CASRGGTNYGYTF
j_call: TRBJ1-2
clone_size: NA
d_call: NA
v_call: TRBV6-6

cdr3_nt: TGTGCCAGCAGCTTAGTGGGGGGGCCCCCAGATACGCAGTATTTT
cdr3_aa: CASSLVGGPPDTQYF
j_call: TRBJ2-3
clone_size: few
d_call: NA
v_call: TRBV7-2

cdr3_nt: TGCAGTGCTAGACAGGGGGCGGAGGGAGAGACCCAGTACTTC
cdr3_aa: CSARQGAEGETQYF
j_call: TRBJ2-5
clone_size: NA
d_call: TRBD1
v_call: TRBV20-1

cdr3_nt: TGTGCCAGCCGTCTCGGGGGGCATGAATCCGGGGAGCTGTTTTTT
cdr3_aa: CASRLGGHESGELFF
j_call: TRBJ2-2
clone_size: few
d_call: NA
v_call: TRBV7-6

cdr3_nt: TGTGCCAGCAGTTTCGGTTGGCAGAACACTGAAGCTTTCTTT
cdr3_aa: CASSFGWQNTEAFF
j_call: TRBJ1-1
clone_size: NA
d_call: NA
v_call: TRBV12-3/TRBV12-4

cdr3_nt: TGCGCCAGCAGCCAAGAGCTGGGAGGGCTGGATACGCAGTATTTT
cdr3_aa: CASSQELGGLDTQYF
j_call: TRBJ2-3
clone_size: NA
d_call: TRBD2
v_call: TRBV4-3

cdr3_nt: TGCGCCAGCAGCCAAGTCGGCCGTAGGGGAGTAGAGCTGTTTTTT
cdr3_aa: CASSQVGRRGVELFF
j_call: TRBJ1-4
clone_size: NA
d_call: NA
v_call: TRBV4-3

cdr3_nt: TGTGCCAGCAGCTTAGGGGAAGGGGGCCGTGAGCAGTTCTTC
cdr3_aa: CASSLGEGGREQFF
j_call: TRBJ2-1
clone_size: NA
d_call: TRBD1
v_call: TRBV7-9

cdr3_nt: TGTGCCAGCAGCGTGGGGAGAGGAGGAGGCCCAGATACGCAGTATTTT
cdr3_aa: CASSVGRGGGPDTQYF
j_call: TRBJ2-3
clone_size: NA
d_call: NA
v_call: TRBV9

cdr3_nt: TGTGCCAGCAGTTACGACGCCGGATCAAACTATGGCTACACCTTC
cdr3_aa: CASSYDAGSNYGYTF
j_call: TRBJ1-2
clone_size: many
d_call: NA
v_call: TRBV6-2/TRBV6-3